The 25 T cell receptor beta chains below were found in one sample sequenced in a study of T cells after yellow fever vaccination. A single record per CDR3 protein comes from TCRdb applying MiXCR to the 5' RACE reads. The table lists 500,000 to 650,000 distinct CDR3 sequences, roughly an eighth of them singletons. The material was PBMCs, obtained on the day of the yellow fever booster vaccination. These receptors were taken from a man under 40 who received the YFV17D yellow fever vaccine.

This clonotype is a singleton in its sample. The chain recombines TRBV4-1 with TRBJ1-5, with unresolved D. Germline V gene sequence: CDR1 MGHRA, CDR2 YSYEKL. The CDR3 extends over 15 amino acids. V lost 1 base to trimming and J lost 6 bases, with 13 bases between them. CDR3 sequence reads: CASSQGTSYSQPQHF. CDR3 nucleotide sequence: TGCGCCAGCAGCCAAGGGACCTCATACTCTCAGCCCCAGCATTTT.

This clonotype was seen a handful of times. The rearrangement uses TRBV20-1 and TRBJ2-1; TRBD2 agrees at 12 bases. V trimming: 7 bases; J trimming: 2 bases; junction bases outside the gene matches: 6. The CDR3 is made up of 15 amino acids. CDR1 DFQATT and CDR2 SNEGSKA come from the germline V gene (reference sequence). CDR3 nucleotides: TGCAGTGTTACCGGACTAGCGGGAACCTACAATGAGCAGTTCTTC. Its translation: CSVTGLAGTYNEQFF.

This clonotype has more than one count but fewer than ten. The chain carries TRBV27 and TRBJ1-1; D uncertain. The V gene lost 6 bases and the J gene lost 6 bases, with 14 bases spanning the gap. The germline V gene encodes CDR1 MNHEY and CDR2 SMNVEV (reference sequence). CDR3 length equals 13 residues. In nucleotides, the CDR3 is TGTGCCAGCAGCCCAACTTTCATCTCTGAAGCTTTCTTT. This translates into CASSPTFISEAFF.

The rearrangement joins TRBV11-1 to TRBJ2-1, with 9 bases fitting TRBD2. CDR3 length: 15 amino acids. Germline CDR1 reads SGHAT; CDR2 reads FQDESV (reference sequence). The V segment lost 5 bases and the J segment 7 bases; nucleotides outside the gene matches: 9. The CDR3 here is CASSLGRLAGNEQFF. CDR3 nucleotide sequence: TGTGCCAGCAGCCTGGGGAGGCTAGCGGGAAATGAGCAGTTCTTC.

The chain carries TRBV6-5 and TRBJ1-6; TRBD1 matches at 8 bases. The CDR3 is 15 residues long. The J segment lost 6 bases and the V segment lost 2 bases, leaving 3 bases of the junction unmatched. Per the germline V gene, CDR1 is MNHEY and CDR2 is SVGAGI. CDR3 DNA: TGTGCCAGCAGTTACGTGGGACAGGCTAATTCACCCCTCCACTTT. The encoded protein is CASSYVGQANSPLHF.

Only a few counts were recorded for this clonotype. Here the CDR3 reads CSAVLRGGGEQYF. The CDR3 region has the DNA TGCAGTGCTGTACTCCGAGGGGGGGGTGAGCAGTACTTC. This chain connects TRBV20-1 to TRBJ2-7; TRBD2 is a possible D gene (7 bases). Germline V CDR1 and CDR2: DFQATT, SNEGSKA (reference sequence). The CDR3 is made up of 13 amino acids. The germline V and J ends were trimmed by 5 bases and 7 bases, with 18 bases remaining between them.

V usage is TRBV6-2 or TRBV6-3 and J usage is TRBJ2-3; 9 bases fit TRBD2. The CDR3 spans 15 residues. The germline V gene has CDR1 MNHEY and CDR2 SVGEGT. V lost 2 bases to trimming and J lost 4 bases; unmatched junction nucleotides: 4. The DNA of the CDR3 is TGTGCCAGCAGTTACGCGGGAGGGGTCCCAGATACGCAGTATTTT. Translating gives CASSYAGGVPDTQYF.

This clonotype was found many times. The CDR3 spells CASSSGSFTDTQYF. Written as DNA, the CDR3 is TGTGCCAGTAGTAGCGGGAGTTTTACAGATACGCAGTATTTT. This chain connects TRBV19 to TRBJ2-3, with 7 nucleotides matching TRBD2. The CDR3 contains 14 residues. CDR1 and CDR2 from the germline V gene are LNHDA and SQIVND (reference sequence). With V trimmed by 4 bases and J by 3 bases, 4 bases remained unmatched.

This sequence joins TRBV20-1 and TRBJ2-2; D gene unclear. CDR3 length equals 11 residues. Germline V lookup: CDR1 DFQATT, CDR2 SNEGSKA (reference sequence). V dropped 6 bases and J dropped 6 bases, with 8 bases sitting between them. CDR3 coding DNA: TGCAGTGCCGAGCGTCCCGGGGAGCTGTTTTTT. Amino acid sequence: CSAERPGELFF.

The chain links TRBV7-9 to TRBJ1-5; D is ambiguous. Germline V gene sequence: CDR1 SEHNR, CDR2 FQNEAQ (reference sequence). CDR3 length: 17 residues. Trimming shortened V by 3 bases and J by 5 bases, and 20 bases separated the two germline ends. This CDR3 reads CASSFFVTAGRDQPQHF. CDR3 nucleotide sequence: TGTGCCAGCAGCTTCTTTGTTACCGCCGGGCGAGATCAGCCCCAGCATTTT. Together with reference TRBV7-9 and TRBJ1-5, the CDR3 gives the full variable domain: DTGVSQNPRHKITKRGQNVTFRCDPISEHNRLYWYRQTLGQGPEFLTYFQNEAQLEKSRLLSDRFSAERPKGSFSTLEIQRTEQGDSAMYLCASSFFVTAGRDQPQHFGDGTRLSIL.

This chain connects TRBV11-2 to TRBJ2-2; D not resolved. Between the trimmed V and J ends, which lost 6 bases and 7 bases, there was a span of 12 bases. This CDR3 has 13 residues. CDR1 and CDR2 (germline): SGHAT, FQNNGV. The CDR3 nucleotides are TGTGCCAGCAGGTTTAGTTGGGGCGGGGAGCTGTTTTTT. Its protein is CASRFSWGGELFF.

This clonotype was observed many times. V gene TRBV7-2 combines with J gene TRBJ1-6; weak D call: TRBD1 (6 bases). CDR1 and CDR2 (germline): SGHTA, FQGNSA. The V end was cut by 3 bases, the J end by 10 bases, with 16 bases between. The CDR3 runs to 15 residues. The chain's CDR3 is CASSLQGTQSSPLHF. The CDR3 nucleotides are TGTGCCAGCAGCTTGCAGGGGACCCAAAGCTCACCCCTCCACTTT.

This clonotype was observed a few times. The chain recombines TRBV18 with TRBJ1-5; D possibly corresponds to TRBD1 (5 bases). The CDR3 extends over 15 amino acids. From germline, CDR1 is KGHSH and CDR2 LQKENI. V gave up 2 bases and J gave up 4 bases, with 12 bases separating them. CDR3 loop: CASSPGGVLNQPQHF. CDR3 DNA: TGTGCCAGCTCACCAGGGGGGGTCCTGAATCAGCCCCAGCATTTT.

The CDR3 reads CASRDSSNEQYF. CDR3 DNA sequence: TGTGCCAGCAGGGACAGTTCGAACGAGCAGTACTTC. The rearrangement uses TRBV2 and TRBJ2-7; weak D call: TRBD1 (6 bases). V dropped 6 bases and J dropped 5 bases, with 11 bases sitting between them. The V gene's germline CDR1 is SNHLY and CDR2 FYNNEI. This CDR3 has 12 residues.

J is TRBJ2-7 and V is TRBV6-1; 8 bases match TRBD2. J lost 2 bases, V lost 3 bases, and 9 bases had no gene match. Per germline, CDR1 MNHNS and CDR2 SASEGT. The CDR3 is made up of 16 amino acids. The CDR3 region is CASSDAGSGSPYEQYF. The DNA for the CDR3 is TGTGCCAGCAGTGATGCCGGGAGCGGGAGTCCCTACGAGCAGTACTTC.

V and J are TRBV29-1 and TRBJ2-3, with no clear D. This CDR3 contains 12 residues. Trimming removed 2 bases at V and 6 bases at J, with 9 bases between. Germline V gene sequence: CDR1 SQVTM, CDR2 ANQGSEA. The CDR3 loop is CSVEPPSDTQYF. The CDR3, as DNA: TGCAGCGTTGAACCTCCGTCGGATACGCAGTATTTT.

CDR3 loop: CASSLASGRGTGELFF. CDR3 DNA: TGTGCCAGCAGTTTGGCTAGCGGGAGGGGCACCGGGGAGCTGTTTTTT. V usage is TRBV6-2 or TRBV6-3 and J usage is TRBJ2-2, with TRBD2 identical over 12 bases. This CDR3 is built from 16 residues. Losses at the gene ends were 4 bases for V and 4 bases for J; bases not matched to a gene: 4. Germline CDR1 reads MNHEY; CDR2 reads SVGEGT.

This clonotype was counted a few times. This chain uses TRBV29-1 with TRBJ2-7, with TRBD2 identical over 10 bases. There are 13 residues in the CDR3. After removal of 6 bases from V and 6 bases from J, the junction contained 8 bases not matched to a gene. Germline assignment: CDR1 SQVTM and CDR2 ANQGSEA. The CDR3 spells CSVAPAGGVEQYF. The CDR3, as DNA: TGCAGCGTGGCCCCAGCGGGAGGGGTCGAGCAGTACTTC.

CDR3 in DNA: TGTGCCAGCAGCTCGACGGTGAACTATGGCTACACCTTC. Its translation: CASSSTVNYGYTF. The chain is built from TRBV7-9 and TRBJ1-2, with D unresolved. Trimming removed 4 bases from V and 2 bases from J, with 8 bases in between. The CDR3 is 13 residues long. The germline V gene encodes CDR1 SEHNR and CDR2 FQNEAQ (reference sequence). Drawing the rest from reference TRBV7-9 and TRBJ1-2, the complete variable domain is DTGVSQNPRHKITKRGQNVTFRCDPISEHNRLYWYRQTLGQGPEFLTYFQNEAQLEKSRLLSDRFSAERPKGSFSTLEIQRTEQGDSAMYLCASSSTVNYGYTFGSGTRLTVV.

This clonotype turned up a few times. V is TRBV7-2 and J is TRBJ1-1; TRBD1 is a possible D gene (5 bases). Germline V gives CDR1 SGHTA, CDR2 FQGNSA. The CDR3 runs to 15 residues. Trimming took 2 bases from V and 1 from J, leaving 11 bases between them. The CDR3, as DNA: TGTGCCAGCAGCTTATGGGGCGCGCGGAACACTGAAGCTTTCTTT. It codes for CASSLWGARNTEAFF.

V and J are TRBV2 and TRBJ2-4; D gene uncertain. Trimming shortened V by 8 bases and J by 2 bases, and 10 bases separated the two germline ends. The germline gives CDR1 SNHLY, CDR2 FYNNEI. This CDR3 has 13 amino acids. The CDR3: CASFEVTKNIQYF. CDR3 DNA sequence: TGTGCCAGCTTTGAGGTTACCAAAAACATTCAGTACTTC.

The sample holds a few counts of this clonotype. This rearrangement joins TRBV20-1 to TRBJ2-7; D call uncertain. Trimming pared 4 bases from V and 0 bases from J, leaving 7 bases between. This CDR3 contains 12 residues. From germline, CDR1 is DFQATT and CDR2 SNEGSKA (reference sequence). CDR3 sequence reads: CSATGNSYEQYF. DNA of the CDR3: TGCAGTGCTACTGGCAACTCCTACGAGCAGTACTTC.

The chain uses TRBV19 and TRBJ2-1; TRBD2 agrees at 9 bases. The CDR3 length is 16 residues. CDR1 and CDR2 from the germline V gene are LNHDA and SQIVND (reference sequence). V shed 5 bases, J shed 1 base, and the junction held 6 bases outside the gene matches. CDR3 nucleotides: TGTGCCAGTAGTTCGTGGACTAGCGAGTCCTACAATGAGCAGTTCTTC. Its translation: CASSSWTSESYNEQFF.

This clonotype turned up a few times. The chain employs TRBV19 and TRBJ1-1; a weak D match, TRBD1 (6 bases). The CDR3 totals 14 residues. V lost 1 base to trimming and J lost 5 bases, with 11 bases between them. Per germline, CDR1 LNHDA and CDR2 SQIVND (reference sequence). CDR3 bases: TGTGCCAGTAGTATAGTAGGGAGGGGGACTGAAGCTTTCTTT. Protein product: CASSIVGRGTEAFF.

The CDR3: CASSFGWQGTTNTGELFF. As DNA, the CDR3 is TGTGCCAGCAGCTTCGGTTGGCAGGGGACAACGAACACCGGGGAGCTGTTTTTT. This chain connects TRBV11-1 to TRBJ2-2; D might be TRBD1 (6 bases). Trimming removed 3 bases at V and 0 bases at J, with 17 bases between. The CDR3 sequence is 18 residues long. In germline, CDR1 is SGHAT, CDR2 FQDESV (reference sequence). Together with reference TRBV11-1 and TRBJ2-2, the CDR3 gives the full variable domain: EAEVAQSPRYKITEKSQAVAFWCDPISGHATLYWYRQILGQGPELLVQFQDESVVDDSQLPKDRFSAERLKGVDSTLKIQPAELGDSAMYLCASSFGWQGTTNTGELFFGEGSRLTVL.